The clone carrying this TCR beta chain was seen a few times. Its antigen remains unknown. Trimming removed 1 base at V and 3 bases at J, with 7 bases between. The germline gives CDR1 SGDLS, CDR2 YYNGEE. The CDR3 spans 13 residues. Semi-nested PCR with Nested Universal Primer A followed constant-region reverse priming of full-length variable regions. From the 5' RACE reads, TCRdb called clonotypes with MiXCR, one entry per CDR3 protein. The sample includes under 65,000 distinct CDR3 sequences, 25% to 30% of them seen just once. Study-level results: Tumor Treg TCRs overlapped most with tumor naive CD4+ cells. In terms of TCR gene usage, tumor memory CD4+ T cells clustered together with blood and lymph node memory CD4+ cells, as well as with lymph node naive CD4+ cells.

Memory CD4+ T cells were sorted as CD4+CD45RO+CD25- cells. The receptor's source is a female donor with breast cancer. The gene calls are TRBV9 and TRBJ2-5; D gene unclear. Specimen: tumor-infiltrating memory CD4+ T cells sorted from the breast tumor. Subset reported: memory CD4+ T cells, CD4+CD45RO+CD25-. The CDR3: CASSVTDEETQYF. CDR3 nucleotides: TGTGCCAGCAGCGTAACGGATGAAGAGACCCAGTACTTC.